The present T cell receptor beta chain was sequenced within a study of graft-versus-host responses after intestinal transplantation. The table came from immunoSEQ multiplex PCR; TCRdb's copy has only in-frame clones and leaves some out. The sample includes approximately 60,000 clones, approximately 88% of them seen just once. V was trimmed by 4 bases and J by 2 bases, leaving 12 bases between them. Germline CDR1 SGHKS, CDR2 YYEKEE (reference sequence). This CDR3 contains 14 residues. Graft specimens yielded both intraepithelial and lamina propria lymphocytes. The TCR originated in a human patient who received an intestinal transplant, so some T cells may come from the graft donor. The rearrangement links TRBV5-5 to TRBJ1-1; D uncertain. The material was ileum tissue, obtained around 350 days after transplant. CDR3 residues: CASSLSGDNTEAFF. Here the CDR3 DNA reads TGTGCCAGCAGCCTCTCGGGAGATAACACTGAAGCTTTCTTT.